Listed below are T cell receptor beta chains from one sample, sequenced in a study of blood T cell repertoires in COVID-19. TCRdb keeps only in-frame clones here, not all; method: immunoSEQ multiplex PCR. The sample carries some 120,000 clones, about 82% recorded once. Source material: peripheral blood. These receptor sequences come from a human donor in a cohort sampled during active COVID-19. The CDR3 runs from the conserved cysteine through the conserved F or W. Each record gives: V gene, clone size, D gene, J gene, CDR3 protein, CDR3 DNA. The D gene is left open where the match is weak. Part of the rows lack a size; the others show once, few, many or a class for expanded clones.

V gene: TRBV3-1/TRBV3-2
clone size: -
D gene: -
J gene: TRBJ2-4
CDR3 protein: CASSLEVGLAKNIQYF
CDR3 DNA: TGTGCCAGCAGCCTCGAAGTGGGGCTAGCCAAAAACATTCAGTACTTC

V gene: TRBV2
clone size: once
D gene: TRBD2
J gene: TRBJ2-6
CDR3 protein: CASSWGGQAVSGANVLTF
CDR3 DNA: TGTGCCAGCAGCTGGGGGGGTCAGGCCGTATCTGGGGCCAACGTCCTGACTTTC

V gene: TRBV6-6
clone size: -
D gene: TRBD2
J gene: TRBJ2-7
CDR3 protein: CASSPGLAGAEQYF
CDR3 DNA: TGTGCCAGCAGTCCCGGACTAGCGGGAGCCGAGCAGTACTTC

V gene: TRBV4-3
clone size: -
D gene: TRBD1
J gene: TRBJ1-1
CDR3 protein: CASSQGTGANTEAFF
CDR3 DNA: TGCGCCAGCAGCCAAGGTACAGGGGCGAACACTGAAGCTTTCTTT

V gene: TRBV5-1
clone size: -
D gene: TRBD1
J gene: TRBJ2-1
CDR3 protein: CASSEDRVQFF
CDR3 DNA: TGCGCCAGCAGCGAGGACAGGGTGCAGTTCTTC

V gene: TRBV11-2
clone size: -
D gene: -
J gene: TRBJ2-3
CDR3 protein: CASSLDPRLLTDTQYF
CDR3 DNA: TGTGCCAGCAGCTTAGATCCCAGGCTCCTCACAGATACGCAGTATTTT

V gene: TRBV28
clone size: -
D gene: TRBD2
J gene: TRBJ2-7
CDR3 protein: CASSRTSGRNYEQYF
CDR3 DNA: TGTGCCAGCAGTAGGACTAGCGGGAGGAACTACGAGCAGTACTTC

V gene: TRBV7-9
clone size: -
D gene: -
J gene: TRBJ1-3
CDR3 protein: CASSLEGDRSGNTIYF
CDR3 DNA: TGTGCCAGCAGCTTAGAGGGAGACCGATCTGGAAACACCATATATTTT

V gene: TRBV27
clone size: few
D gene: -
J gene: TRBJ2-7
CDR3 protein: CASRPGDKVYEQYF
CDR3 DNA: TGTGCCAGCAGGCCCGGGGATAAGGTCTACGAGCAGTACTTC

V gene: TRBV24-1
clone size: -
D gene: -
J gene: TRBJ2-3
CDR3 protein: CATSDLGLAADTQYF
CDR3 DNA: TGTGCCACCAGTGATTTGGGTCTAGCAGCAGATACGCAGTATTTT

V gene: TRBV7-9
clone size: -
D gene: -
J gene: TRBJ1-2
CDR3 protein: CASSLVGGYGYTF
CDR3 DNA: TGTGCCAGCAGCTTGGTGGGGGGATATGGCTACACCTTC

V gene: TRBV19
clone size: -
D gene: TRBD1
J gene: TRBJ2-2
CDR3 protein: CASSLRQGAVTGELFF
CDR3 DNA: TGTGCCAGTAGTCTTCGACAGGGGGCGGTCACCGGGGAGCTGTTTTTT

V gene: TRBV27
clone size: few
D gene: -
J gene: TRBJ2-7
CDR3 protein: CASSLRVSYEQYF
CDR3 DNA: TGTGCCAGCAGTTTACGGGTTTCCTACGAGCAGTACTTC

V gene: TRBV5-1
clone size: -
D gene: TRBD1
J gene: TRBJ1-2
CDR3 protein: CASSSDTLGTGYGYTF
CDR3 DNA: TGCGCCAGCAGCTCGGACACTTTGGGGACAGGCTATGGCTACACCTTC

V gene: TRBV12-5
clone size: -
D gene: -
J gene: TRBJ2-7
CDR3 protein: CASGLGPDTYEQYF
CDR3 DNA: TGTGCTAGTGGTTTGGGGCCGGACACCTACGAGCAGTACTTC

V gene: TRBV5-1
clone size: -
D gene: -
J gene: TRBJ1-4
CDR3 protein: CASSLGALTNEKLFF
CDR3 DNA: TGCGCCAGCAGCTTGGGGGCCCTAACTAATGAAAAACTGTTTTTT

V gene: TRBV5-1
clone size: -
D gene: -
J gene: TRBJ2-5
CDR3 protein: CASSRGTTQETQYF
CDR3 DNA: TGCGCCAGCAGCAGGGGGACAACCCAAGAGACCCAGTACTTC

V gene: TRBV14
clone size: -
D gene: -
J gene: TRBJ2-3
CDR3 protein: CASSSSTDTQYF
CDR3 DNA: TGTGCCAGCAGTTCTAGCACAGATACGCAGTATTTT

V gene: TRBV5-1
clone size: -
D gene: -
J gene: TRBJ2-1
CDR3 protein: CASSLAPGQGPLSGRLNEQFF
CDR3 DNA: TGCGCCAGCAGCTTGGCCCCGGGACAGGGTCCTCTTAGCGGGAGACTCAATGAGCAGTTCTTC

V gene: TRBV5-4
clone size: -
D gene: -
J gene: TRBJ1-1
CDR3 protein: CASSLTGGGNTEAFF
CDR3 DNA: TGTGCCAGCAGCTTGACGGGCGGGGGTAACACTGAAGCTTTCTTT

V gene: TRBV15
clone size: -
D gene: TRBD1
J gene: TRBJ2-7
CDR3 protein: CATSRGLGQLYEQYF
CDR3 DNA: TGTGCCACCAGCAGAGGGTTGGGACAGTTATACGAGCAGTACTTC

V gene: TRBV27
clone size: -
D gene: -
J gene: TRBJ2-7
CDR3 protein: CASSFRVGEQYF
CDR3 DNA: TGTGCCAGCAGTTTCCGAGTCGGCGAGCAGTACTTC

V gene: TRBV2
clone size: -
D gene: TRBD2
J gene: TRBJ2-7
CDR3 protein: CASSGSGNYYEQYF
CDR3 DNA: TGTGCCAGCAGTGGTAGCGGGAATTACTACGAGCAGTACTTC

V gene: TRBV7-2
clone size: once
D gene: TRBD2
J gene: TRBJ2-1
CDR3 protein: CASSLSQREPYNEQFF
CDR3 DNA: TGTGCCAGCAGCTTATCCCAGCGGGAGCCCTACAATGAGCAGTTCTTC

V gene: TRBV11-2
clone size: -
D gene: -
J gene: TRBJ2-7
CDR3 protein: CASSFAGDSSYEQYF
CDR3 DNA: TGTGCCAGCAGCTTCGCCGGGGACTCTAGTTACGAGCAGTACTTC

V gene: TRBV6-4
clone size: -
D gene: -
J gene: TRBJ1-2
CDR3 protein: CASSDVYRELNYGYTF
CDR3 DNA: TGTGCCAGCAGTGACGTCTATCGCGAGCTGAACTATGGCTACACCTTC

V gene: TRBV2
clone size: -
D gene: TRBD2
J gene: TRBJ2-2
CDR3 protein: CASKIGLAGPSGELFF
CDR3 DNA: TGTGCCAGCAAGATCGGACTAGCGGGACCTTCCGGGGAGCTGTTTTTT

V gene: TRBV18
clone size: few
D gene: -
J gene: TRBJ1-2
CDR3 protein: CACRKGGDGYTF
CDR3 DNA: TGTGCCTGCCGAAAAGGGGGAGATGGCTACACCTTC

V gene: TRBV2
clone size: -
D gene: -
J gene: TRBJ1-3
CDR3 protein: CASSEVDSPLSGNTIYF
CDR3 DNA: TGTGCCAGCAGTGAAGTAGACTCTCCGCTCTCTGGAAACACCATATATTTT

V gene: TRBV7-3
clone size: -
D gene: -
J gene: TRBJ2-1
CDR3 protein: CASILTEQFF
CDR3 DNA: TGTGCCAGCATACTCACCGAGCAGTTCTTC

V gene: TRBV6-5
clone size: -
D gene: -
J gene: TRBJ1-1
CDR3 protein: CASGSDTHRPNTEAFF
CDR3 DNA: TGTGCCAGCGGTTCCGACACTCATAGGCCGAACACTGAAGCTTTCTTT

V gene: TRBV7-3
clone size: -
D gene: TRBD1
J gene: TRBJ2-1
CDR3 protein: CASSAKVSGQGGNEQFF
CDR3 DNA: TGTGCCAGCAGCGCAAAGGTTTCGGGACAGGGAGGCAATGAGCAGTTCTTC

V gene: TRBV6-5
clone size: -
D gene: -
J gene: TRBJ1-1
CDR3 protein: CASSYIAGTEAFF
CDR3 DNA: TGTGCCAGCAGTTACATCGCGGGCACTGAAGCTTTCTTT

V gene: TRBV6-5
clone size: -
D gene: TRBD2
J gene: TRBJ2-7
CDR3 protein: CASSSPGLVGEQYF
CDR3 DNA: TGTGCCAGCAGTTCTCCGGGACTAGTAGGCGAGCAGTACTTC

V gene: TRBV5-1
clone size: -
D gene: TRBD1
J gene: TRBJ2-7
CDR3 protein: CASSFLKQGIGSYEQYF
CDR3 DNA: TGCGCCAGCAGCTTTTTAAAACAGGGGATAGGATCCTACGAGCAGTACTTC

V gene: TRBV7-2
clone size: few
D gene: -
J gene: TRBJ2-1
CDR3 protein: CASSLRSGNEQFF
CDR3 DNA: TGTGCCAGCAGCTTAAGATCGGGCAATGAGCAGTTCTTC

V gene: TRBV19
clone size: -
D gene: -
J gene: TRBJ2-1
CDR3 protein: CASSDTGKSYNEQFF
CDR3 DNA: TGTGCCAGTAGTGATACAGGGAAATCCTACAATGAGCAGTTCTTC